This T cell receptor (beta chain) was observed in a study of blood T cell repertoires in COVID-19. Per the authors' pipeline: By means of reference gene primer amplification, nucleated cell counts were estimated. The protocol was immunoSEQ multiplex PCR, while the TCRdb copy is restricted to in-frame clones and leaves out a portion. That table supplies the V and J calls and clone size; D and trimming were determined from the DNA. Among around 250,000 clones, around four fifths were seen once, and the ten largest hold 3.5% to 5.5%. This clone was seen only a few times. The CDR3 loop spans 16 amino acids. Germline assignment: CDR1 SEHNR and CDR2 FQNEAQ (reference sequence). The V gene lost 5 bases and the J gene lost 3 bases, with 16 bases spanning the gap.

The chain combines TRBV7-9 with TRBJ2-2; a weak D match, TRBD2 (6 bases). The sequence derives from a man aged 55 to 70 who had recovered from COVID-19. Sequenced input: peripheral blood. The CDR3 DNA reads TGTGCCAGCAGCAAAATGGCGGGAAGGTACACCGGGGAGCTGTTTTTT. Protein product: CASSKMAGRYTGELFF.